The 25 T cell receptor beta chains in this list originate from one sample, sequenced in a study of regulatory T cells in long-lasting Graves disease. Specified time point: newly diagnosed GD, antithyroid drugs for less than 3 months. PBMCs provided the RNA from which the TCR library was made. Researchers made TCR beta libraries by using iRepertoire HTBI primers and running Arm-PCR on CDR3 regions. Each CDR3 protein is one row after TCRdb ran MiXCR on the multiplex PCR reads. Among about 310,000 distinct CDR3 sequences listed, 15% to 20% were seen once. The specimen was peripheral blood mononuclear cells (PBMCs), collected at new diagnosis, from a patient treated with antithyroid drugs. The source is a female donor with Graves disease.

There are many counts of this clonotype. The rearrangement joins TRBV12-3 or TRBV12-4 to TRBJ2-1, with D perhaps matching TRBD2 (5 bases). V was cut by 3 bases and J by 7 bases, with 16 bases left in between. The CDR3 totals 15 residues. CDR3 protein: CASSFPRTGGNEQFF. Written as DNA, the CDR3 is TGTGCCAGCAGTTTCCCCCGGACTGGTGGAAATGAGCAGTTCTTC.

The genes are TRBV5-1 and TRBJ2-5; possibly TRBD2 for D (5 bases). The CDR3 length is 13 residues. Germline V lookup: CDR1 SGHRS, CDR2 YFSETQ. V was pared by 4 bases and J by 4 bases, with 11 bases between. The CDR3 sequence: CASSRGWSETQYF. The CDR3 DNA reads TGCGCCAGCAGCAGAGGGTGGTCAGAGACCCAGTACTTC.

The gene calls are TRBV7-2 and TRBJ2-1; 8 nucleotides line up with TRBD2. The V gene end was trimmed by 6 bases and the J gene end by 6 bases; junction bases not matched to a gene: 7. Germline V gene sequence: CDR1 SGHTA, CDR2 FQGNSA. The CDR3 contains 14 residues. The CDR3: CASRPSGGINEQFF. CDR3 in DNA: TGTGCCAGCAGACCGTCGGGGGGGATCAATGAGCAGTTCTTC.

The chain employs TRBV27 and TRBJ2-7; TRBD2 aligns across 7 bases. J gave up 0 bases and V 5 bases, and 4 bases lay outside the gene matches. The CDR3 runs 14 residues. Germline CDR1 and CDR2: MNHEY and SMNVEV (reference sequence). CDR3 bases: TGTGCCAGCAGTGGGGGGGGAAGCTCCTACGAGCAGTACTTC. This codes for CASSGGGSSYEQYF.

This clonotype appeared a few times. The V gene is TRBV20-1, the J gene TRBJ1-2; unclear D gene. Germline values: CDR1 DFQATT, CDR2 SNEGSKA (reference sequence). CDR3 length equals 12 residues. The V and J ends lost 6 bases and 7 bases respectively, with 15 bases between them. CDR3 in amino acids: CSAKGWLSGYTF. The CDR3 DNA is TGCAGTGCGAAGGGTTGGCTTAGTGGCTACACCTTC.

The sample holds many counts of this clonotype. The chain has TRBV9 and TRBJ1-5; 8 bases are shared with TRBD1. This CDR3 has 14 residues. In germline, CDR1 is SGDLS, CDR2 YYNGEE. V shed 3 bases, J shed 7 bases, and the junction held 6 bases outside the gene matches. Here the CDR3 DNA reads TGTGCCAGCAGCGCCGGGACAGGTGGGCAGCCCCAGCATTTT. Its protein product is CASSAGTGGQPQHF.

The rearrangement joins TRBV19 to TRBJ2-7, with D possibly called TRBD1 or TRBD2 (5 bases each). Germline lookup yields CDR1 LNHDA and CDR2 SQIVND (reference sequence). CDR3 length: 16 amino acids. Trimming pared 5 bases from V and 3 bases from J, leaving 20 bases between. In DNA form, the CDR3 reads TGTGCCAGTAGTCTACGGGGCCGGCCCTTGGACTACGAGCAGTACTTC. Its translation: CASSLRGRPLDYEQYF.

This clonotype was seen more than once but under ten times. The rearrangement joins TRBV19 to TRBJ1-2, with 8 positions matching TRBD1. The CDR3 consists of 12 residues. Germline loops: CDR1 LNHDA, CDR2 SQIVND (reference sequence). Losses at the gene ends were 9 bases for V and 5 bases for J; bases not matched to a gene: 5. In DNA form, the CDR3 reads TGTGCCAGCCGGACAGGGCAGTATGGCTACACCTTC. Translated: CASRTGQYGYTF.

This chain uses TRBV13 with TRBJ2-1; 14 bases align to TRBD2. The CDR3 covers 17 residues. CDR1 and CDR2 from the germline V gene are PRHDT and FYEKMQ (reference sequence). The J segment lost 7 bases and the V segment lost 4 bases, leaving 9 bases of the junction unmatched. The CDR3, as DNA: TGTGCCAGCAGCTCGGGACTAGCGGGAGACCCGGGGAATGAGCAGTTCTTC. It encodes CASSSGLAGDPGNEQFF. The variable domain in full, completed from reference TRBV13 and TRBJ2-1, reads AAGVIQSPRHLIKEKRETATLKCYPIPRHDTVYWYQQGPGQDPQFLISFYEKMQSDKGSIPDRFSAQQFSDYHSELNMSSLELGDSALYFCASSSGLAGDPGNEQFFGPGTRLTVL.

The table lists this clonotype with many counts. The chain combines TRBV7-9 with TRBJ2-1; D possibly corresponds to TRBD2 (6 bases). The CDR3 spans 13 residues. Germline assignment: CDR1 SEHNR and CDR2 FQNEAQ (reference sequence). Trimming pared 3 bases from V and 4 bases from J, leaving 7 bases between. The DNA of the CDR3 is TGTGCCAGCAGCTTCGCGGGGTACAATGAGCAGTTCTTC. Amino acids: CASSFAGYNEQFF.

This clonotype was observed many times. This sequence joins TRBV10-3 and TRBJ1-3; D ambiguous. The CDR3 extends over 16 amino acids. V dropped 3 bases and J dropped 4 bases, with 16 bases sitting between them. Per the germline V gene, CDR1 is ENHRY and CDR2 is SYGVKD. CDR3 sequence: CAISDRRGIYGNTIYF. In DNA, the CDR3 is TGTGCCATCAGTGATCGGCGAGGGATTTACGGAAACACCATATATTTT.

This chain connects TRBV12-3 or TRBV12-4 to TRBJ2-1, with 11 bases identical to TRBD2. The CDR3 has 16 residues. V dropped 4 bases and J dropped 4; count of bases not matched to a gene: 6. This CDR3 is CASSSRLAGPYNEQFF. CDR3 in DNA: TGTGCCAGCAGTTCCCGACTAGCGGGGCCTTACAATGAGCAGTTCTTC.

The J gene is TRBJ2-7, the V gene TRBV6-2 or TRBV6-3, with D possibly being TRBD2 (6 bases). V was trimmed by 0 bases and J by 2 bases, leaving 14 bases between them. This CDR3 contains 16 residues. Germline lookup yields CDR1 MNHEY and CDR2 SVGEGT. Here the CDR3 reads CASSYSTSLGPYEQYF. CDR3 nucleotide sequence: TGTGCCAGCAGTTACTCGACTAGTTTGGGGCCCTACGAGCAGTACTTC.

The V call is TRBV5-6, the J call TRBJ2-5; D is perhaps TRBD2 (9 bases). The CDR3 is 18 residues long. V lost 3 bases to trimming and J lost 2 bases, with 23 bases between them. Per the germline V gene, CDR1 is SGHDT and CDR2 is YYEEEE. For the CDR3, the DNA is TGTGCCAGCAGCTCCCGGACAGGGACTAGCCGGGTACAAGAGACCCAGTACTTC. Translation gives CASSSRTGTSRVQETQYF.

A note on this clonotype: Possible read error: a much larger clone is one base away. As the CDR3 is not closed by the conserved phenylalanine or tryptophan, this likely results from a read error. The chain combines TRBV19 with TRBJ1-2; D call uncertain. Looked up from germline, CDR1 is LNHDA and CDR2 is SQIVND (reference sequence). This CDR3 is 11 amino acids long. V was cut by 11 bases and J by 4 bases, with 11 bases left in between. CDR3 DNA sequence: TGTGCCGCAACGGGTGGCTATGGCTACACCTAC. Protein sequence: CAATGGYGYTY.

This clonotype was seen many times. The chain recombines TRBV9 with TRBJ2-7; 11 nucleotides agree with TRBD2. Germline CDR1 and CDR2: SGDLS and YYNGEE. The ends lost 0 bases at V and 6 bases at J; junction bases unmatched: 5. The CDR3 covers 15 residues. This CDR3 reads CASSVVAGGASEQYF. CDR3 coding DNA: TGTGCCAGCAGCGTAGTAGCGGGAGGGGCCAGCGAGCAGTACTTC.

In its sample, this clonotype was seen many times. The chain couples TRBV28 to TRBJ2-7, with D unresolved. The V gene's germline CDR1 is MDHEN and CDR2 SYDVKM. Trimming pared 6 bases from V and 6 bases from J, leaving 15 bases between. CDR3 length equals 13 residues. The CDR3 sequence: CASRIDLRSEQYF. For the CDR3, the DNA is TGTGCCAGCAGGATAGATCTGAGGAGCGAGCAGTACTTC.

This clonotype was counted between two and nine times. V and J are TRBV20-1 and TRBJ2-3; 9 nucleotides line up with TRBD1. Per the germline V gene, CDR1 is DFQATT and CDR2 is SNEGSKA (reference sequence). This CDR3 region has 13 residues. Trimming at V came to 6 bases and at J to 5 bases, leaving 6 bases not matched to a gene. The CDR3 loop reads CSARTGAGDTQYF. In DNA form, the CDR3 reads TGCAGTGCACGGACAGGGGCGGGAGATACGCAGTATTTT.

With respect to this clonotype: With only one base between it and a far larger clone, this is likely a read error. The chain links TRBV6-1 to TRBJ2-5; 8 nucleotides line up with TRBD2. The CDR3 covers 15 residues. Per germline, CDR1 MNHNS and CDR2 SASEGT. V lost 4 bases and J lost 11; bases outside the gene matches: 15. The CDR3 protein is CASSASAGDLNEQYF. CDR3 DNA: TGTGCCAGCAGTGCCTCAGCGGGAGACCTCAATGAGCAGTACTTC.

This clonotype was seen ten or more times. CDR3 nucleotide sequence: TGCAGTGCCGCGACAGGGAGGGGGTACACTGAAGCTTTCTTT. This sequence encodes CSAATGRGYTEAFF. The chain employs TRBV20-1 and TRBJ1-1, with 7 bases aligning to TRBD1. Trimming cost V 6 bases and J 3 bases; bases outside gene matches: 10. The CDR3 contains 14 residues. Germline V lookup: CDR1 DFQATT, CDR2 SNEGSKA (reference sequence).

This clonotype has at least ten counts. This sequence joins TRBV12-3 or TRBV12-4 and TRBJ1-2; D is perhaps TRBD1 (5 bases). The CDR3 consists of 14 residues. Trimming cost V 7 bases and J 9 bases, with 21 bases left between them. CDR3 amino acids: CASTPGGGGESYTF. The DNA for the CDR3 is TGTGCCAGCACCCCGGGGGGGGGAGGGGAAAGCTACACCTTC.

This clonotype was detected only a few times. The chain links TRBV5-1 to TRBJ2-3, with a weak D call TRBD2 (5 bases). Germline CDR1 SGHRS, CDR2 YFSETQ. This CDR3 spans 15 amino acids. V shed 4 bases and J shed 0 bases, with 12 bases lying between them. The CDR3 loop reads CASSPTISSTDTQYF. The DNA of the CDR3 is TGCGCCAGCAGCCCGACTATTTCTAGCACAGATACGCAGTATTTT.

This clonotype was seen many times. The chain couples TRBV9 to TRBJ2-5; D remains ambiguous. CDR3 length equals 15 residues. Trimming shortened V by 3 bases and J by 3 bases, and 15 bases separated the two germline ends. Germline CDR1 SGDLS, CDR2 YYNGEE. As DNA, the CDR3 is TGTGCCAGCAGCGCCACTCCGATAAGGGAAGAGACCCAGTACTTC. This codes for CASSATPIREETQYF.

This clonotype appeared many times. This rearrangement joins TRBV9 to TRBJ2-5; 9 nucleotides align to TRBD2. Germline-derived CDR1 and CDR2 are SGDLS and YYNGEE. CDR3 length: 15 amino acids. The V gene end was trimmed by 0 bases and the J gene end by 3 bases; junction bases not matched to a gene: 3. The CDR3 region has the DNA TGTGCCAGCAGCGTAGAGGGACTAGCTAAAGAGACCCAGTACTTC. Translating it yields CASSVEGLAKETQYF.

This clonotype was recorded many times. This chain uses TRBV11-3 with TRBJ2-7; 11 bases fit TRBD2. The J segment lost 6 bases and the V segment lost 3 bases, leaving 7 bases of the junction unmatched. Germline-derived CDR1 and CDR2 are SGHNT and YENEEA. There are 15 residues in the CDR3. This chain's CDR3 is CASSLGSSGRSEQYF. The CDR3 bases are TGTGCCAGCAGCTTGGGCTCTAGCGGGAGGAGCGAGCAGTACTTC. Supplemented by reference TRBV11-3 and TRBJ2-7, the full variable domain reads EAGVVQSPRYKIIEKKQPVAFWCNPISGHNTLYWYLQNLGQGPELLIRYENEEAVDDSQLPKDRFSAERLKGVDSTLKIQPAELGDSAVYLCASSLGSSGRSEQYFGPGTRLTVT.